These T cell receptor beta chains were read from a single sample in a study of blood T cell repertoires in COVID-19. Clones were sequenced by immunoSEQ multiplex PCR, and TCRdb holds only the in-frame ones, with some missing. The table lists 100,000 or so clones, about four fifths of them singletons. The sequenced sample was peripheral blood. Receptors originate from a human donor in a cohort sampled during active COVID-19. The CDR3 runs from the conserved cysteine through the conserved F or W. D genes are given only for firm matches. A row's size may be missing; if present it is once, few, many or a size class.

j_call v_call d_call clone_size cdr3_aa cdr3_nt
TRBJ1-4 TRBV19 - - CASSLGSGVTNEKLFF TGTGCCAGTAGCCTTGGATCAGGTGTAACTAATGAAAAACTGTTTTTT
TRBJ2-1 TRBV2 TRBD2 - CASRGAGGPGNEQFF TGTGCCAGCAGGGGAGCGGGGGGGCCGGGCAATGAGCAGTTCTTC
TRBJ2-7 TRBV12-2 - - CASRLAGLSYEQYF TGTGCAAGTCGCTTAGCGGGACTATCATACGAGCAGTACTTC
TRBJ2-5 TRBV7-2 TRBD2 - CASSLGDPTSGGLGTQYF TGTGCCAGCAGCTTAGGGGATCCGACTAGCGGGGGTCTCGGGACCCAGTACTTC
TRBJ2-7 TRBV5-6 - - CASSFKRGSSYEQYF TGTGCCAGCAGCTTTAAAAGGGGCAGCTCCTACGAGCAGTACTTC
TRBJ1-1 TRBV7-2 - - CASSLGRGRGWTEAFF TGTGCCAGCAGCTTAGGTCGCGGCAGGGGATGGACTGAAGCTTTCTTT
TRBJ2-2 TRBV4-1 TRBD1 - CASSQAPGTGGPTGELFF TGCGCCAGCAGCCAAGCCCCCGGGACAGGGGGTCCCACCGGGGAGCTGTTTTTT
TRBJ1-1 TRBV6-2/TRBV6-3 - - CASSYGAPGTEAFF TGTGCCAGCAGTTACGGGGCCCCAGGCACTGAAGCTTTCTTT
TRBJ2-6 TRBV27 - - CASSMGQSSGANVLTF TGTGCCAGCAGTATGGGGCAGAGCTCTGGGGCCAACGTCCTGACTTTC
TRBJ2-7 TRBV27 TRBD1 - CASSLSAGGAYYEQYF TGTGCCAGCAGTTTATCGGCAGGGGGCGCATATTACGAGCAGTACTTC
TRBJ2-1 TRBV7-2 TRBD2 - CASSLVGGGYNEQFF TGTGCCAGCAGCTTAGTAGGCGGGGGTTACAATGAGCAGTTCTTC
TRBJ2-5 TRBV28 - - CASHDYSLFETQYF TGTGCCAGCCACGACTACTCCCTATTCGAGACCCAGTACTTC
TRBJ1-2 TRBV18 TRBD1 - CASSQGTGDFGYTF TGTGCCAGCTCACAGGGGACAGGGGACTTCGGCTACACCTTC
TRBJ1-1 TRBV4-3 TRBD1 - CASSQERDRGMNTEAFF TGCGCCAGCAGCCAAGAGCGGGACAGGGGTATGAACACTGAAGCTTTCTTT
TRBJ2-7 TRBV28 TRBD1 - CASSSTQGASYEQYF TGTGCCAGCAGTTCAACGCAGGGGGCGTCCTACGAGCAGTACTTC
TRBJ2-1 TRBV7-2 - once CASSSQGTQRNEQFF TGTGCCAGCAGCTCCCAGGGAACCCAACGCAATGAGCAGTTCTTC
TRBJ2-7 TRBV5-1 - - CASSGGTASYEQYF TGCGCCAGCAGCGGGGGGACGGCCTCCTACGAGCAGTACTTC
TRBJ2-7 TRBV7-2 TRBD1 - CASSSPMDRGIRSEQYF TGTGCCAGCAGCTCACCGATGGACAGGGGGATTAGGAGCGAGCAGTACTTC
TRBJ2-1 TRBV3-1/TRBV3-2 TRBD2 - CASSQDPGLAGGPYNEQFF TGTGCCAGCAGCCAAGATCCGGGACTAGCGGGAGGTCCCTACAATGAGCAGTTCTTC
TRBJ1-1 TRBV5-1 TRBD1 few CASSYQGGTEAFF TGCGCCAGCAGCTATCAGGGGGGAACTGAAGCTTTCTTT
TRBJ2-2 TRBV29-1 - - CSVEGQNTGELFF TGCAGCGTTGAAGGACAAAACACCGGGGAGCTGTTTTTT
TRBJ1-6 TRBV3-1/TRBV3-2 TRBD1 - CASSLGTAQGALHF TGTGCCAGCAGCCTGGGGACAGCCCAGGGGGCCCTCCACTTT
TRBJ2-7 TRBV18 TRBD2 - CASSLNGATGGLSEQYF TGTGCCAGCTCACTCAACGGGGCGACGGGGGGGCTTAGCGAGCAGTACTTC
TRBJ1-1 TRBV4-1 TRBD1 - CASSQGTGPGKTEAFF TGCGCCAGCAGCCAAGGGACAGGGCCGGGGAAGACTGAAGCTTTCTTT
TRBJ1-4 TRBV30 TRBD1 - CAWSPSGTGDEKLFF TGTGCCTGGAGTCCATCCGGGACAGGGGATGAAAAACTGTTTTTT
TRBJ1-1 TRBV20-1 - - CSVYGVTEAFF TGCAGTGTTTACGGTGTCACTGAAGCTTTCTTT
TRBJ2-1 TRBV14 - - CASSQTTLPEQFF TGTGCCAGCAGCCAAACTACCCTCCCGGAGCAGTTCTTC
TRBJ1-2 TRBV10-2 TRBD1 - CASSGQGTNYTF TGCGCCAGCAGCGGACAGGGGACAAACTACACCTTC
TRBJ2-7 TRBV19 - few CASSARAGLEQYF TGTGCCAGTAGTGCGAGGGCGGGTCTCGAGCAGTACTTC
TRBJ1-3 TRBV5-1 TRBD1 - CASSPGQGGNTIYF TGCGCCAGCAGCCCCGGACAGGGTGGAAACACCATATATTTT
TRBJ2-6 TRBV30 TRBD1 - CAWSNPRTGAGANVLTF TGTGCCTGGAGTAATCCGCGAACAGGGGCAGGGGCCAACGTCCTGACTTTC
TRBJ1-1 TRBV3-1/TRBV3-2 TRBD1 - CASSPHQARGRGTEAFF TGTGCCAGCAGCCCCCATCAGGCTAGGGGGCGCGGCACTGAAGCTTTCTTT
TRBJ2-7 TRBV7-3 - - CASSPLRGPATYEQYF TGTGCCAGCAGTCCACTCAGGGGCCCTGCCACCTACGAGCAGTACTTC
TRBJ2-1 TRBV5-1 TRBD1 - CASSLNPSGQGGPEQFF TGCGCCAGCAGCTTGAACCCCTCGGGACAGGGGGGGCCTGAGCAGTTCTTC
TRBJ2-7 TRBV9 - once CASSVAGASIIYEQYF TGTGCCAGCAGCGTAGCTGGGGCATCAATTATTTACGAGCAGTACTTC
TRBJ1-6 TRBV4-1 TRBD1 - CASSRGQGLRSPLHF TGCGCCAGCAGCCGAGGACAGGGTCTAAGGTCACCCCTCCACTTT
TRBJ2-5 TRBV7-6 - - CASSAEEYQETQYF TGTGCCAGCAGCGCCGAAGAGTACCAAGAGACCCAGTACTTC
TRBJ1-3 TRBV7-9 - - CAANGRANSGNTIYF TGTGCCGCCAACGGCAGGGCGAACTCTGGAAACACCATATATTTT
TRBJ2-7 TRBV29-1 TRBD1 - CSVTGTGHEQYF TGCAGCGTCACCGGGACAGGCCACGAGCAGTACTTC
TRBJ1-1 TRBV5-1 TRBD1 few CASTLGGGGNTEAFF TGCGCCAGCACCCTTGGAGGGGGCGGTAACACTGAAGCTTTCTTT
TRBJ2-1 TRBV21-1 - - CASSKLEGLYNEQFF TGTGCCAGCAGCAAACTGGAGGGGTTATACAATGAGCAGTTCTTC
TRBJ1-5 TRBV2 - - CASSESAGTASNQPQHF TGTGCCAGCAGTGAATCTGCGGGTACGGCTAGCAATCAGCCCCAGCATTTT
TRBJ2-5 TRBV2 TRBD2 - CASSEGLAGDQETQYF TGTGCCAGCAGTGAGGGGCTAGCGGGCGACCAAGAGACCCAGTACTTC
TRBJ2-7 TRBV3-1/TRBV3-2 - - CASSQVVEETLYEQYF TGTGCCAGCAGCCAAGTGGTAGAGGAGACCCTCTACGAGCAGTACTTC
TRBJ1-2 TRBV2 TRBD1 - CASKEGARDGYTF TGTGCCAGCAAGGAGGGGGCGCGTGATGGCTACACCTTC
TRBJ2-5 TRBV5-8 TRBD2 - CASSAGTSGAPFQETQYF TGTGCCAGCAGCGCTGGGACTAGCGGGGCCCCCTTCCAAGAGACCCAGTACTTC
TRBJ2-6 TRBV7-2 TRBD1 once CASSLGDRGDLVLTF TGTGCCAGCAGCTTAGGGGACAGGGGAGATCTTGTCCTGACTTTC
TRBJ2-7 TRBV7-9 TRBD1 - CASSADRDSYEQYF TGTGCCAGCAGCGCCGACAGGGACTCCTACGAGCAGTACTTC
TRBJ1-5 TRBV11-3 - few CASSLVQNNQPQHF TGTGCCAGCAGCTTAGTACAGAACAATCAGCCCCAGCATTTT
TRBJ1-1 TRBV20-1 - - CSARQNTEAFF TGCAGTGCTAGACAGAACACTGAAGCTTTCTTT
TRBJ2-7 TRBV19 TRBD2 - CASSPGLAGGFSYEQYF TGTGCCAGTAGCCCGGGACTAGCGGGGGGATTCTCCTACGAGCAGTACTTC
TRBJ1-2 TRBV6-5 TRBD1 - CASILDRERYGYTF TGTGCCAGCATCCTGGACAGGGAGAGGTATGGCTACACCTTC
TRBJ1-6 TRBV5-1 - - CASSLGTGPLHF TGCGCCAGCAGCTTGGGTACAGGACCCCTCCACTTT
TRBJ2-5 TRBV3-1/TRBV3-2 - - CASSQELRDYETQYF TGTGCCAGCAGCCAAGAGTTAAGAGACTACGAGACCCAGTACTTC
TRBJ2-7 TRBV6-5 TRBD2 - CASSLADSYEQYF TGTGCCAGCAGTCTAGCGGACTCCTACGAGCAGTACTTC
TRBJ1-6 TRBV25-1 - - CASSQPGLRASPLHF TGTGCCAGCAGTCAACCGGGACTGCGGGCCTCACCCCTCCACTTT
TRBJ2-1 TRBV7-2 - - CASSLAGREAYNEQFF TGTGCCAGCAGCTTAGCGGGCAGGGAGGCCTACAATGAGCAGTTCTTC
TRBJ2-7 TRBV10-3 - - CAISGTAAVYEQYF TGTGCCATCAGTGGCACCGCGGCAGTCTACGAGCAGTACTTC